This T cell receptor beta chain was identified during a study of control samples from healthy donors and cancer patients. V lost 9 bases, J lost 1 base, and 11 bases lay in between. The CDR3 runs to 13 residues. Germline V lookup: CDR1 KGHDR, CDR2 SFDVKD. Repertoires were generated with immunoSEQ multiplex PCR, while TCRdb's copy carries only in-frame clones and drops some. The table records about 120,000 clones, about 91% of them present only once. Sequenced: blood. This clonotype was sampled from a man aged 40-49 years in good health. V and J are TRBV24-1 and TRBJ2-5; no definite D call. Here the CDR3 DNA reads TGTGCCACCGGCCAGGACCCCCAAGAGACCCAGTACTTC. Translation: CATGQDPQETQYF.